This T cell receptor beta chain is drawn from a study of Graves' ophthalmopathy and Graves' hyperthyroidism. General study findings and limits: Most thyroid clonotypes expanded beyond 0.001 frequency were also found in blood.

Amplification of the TCR beta CDR3 regions used RNA transcripts (as template). The authors performed first-round RT-PCR with HTBI primers and then a second-round multiplex PCR. TCRdb re-analysed the multiplex PCR reads in MiXCR, keeping a single row per CDR3 protein. The sample yields approximately 1.2 million distinct CDR3 sequences, 36% seen once. The germline V gene has CDR1 SGHVS and CDR2 FQNEAQ. The CDR3 totals 14 residues. V was pared by 1 base and J by 4 bases, with 7 bases between. This clonotype was observed many times. Its antigen remains unknown. This chain uses TRBV7-8 with TRBJ2-2; no clear D. This receptor was taken from an adult man with Graves' hyperthyroidism. The sequenced sample consisted of peripheral blood or thyroid tissue (not recorded which). In DNA, the CDR3 is TGTGCCAGCAGCTTAGTAGTTGCCACCGGGGAGCTGTTTTTT. It is translated as CASSLVVATGELFF.